This T cell receptor (beta chain) was recorded in a study of identifying expanded T cells in peripheral blood. Trimming pared 3 bases from V and 1 base from J, leaving 11 bases between. The CDR3 is 15 amino acids. Germline assignment: CDR1 SEHNR and CDR2 FQNEAQ (reference sequence). Profiling relied on immunoSEQ multiplex PCR, and the TCRdb table lists in-frame clones only, not all of them. The table has 55,000 to 60,000 clones, around 90% seen once. Sequencing was performed on blood. V is TRBV7-9 and J is TRBJ2-3; the D is unclear. The sequence was obtained from a person aged 18 to 75 in good health. This CDR3 reads CASSLVDSGTDTQYF. CDR3 in DNA: TGTGCCAGCAGCTTGGTAGACTCCGGCACAGATACGCAGTATTTT.